This T cell receptor (beta chain) was captured by sequencing in a study of blood T cell repertoires in COVID-19. TCRdb keeps only in-frame clones here, not all; method: immunoSEQ multiplex PCR. The table records some 340,000 clones, 90% of them present only once. The V gene's germline CDR1 is SQVTM and CDR2 ANQGSEA. V lost 7 bases, J lost 1 base, and 5 bases stayed unmatched. There are 14 residues in the CDR3. What was sequenced was PBMCs or T cells enriched from blood (not recorded which). This TCR derives from a woman between 25 and 40 years old who had been exposed to COVID-19. The V call is TRBV29-1, the J call TRBJ2-3; 10 nucleotides agree with TRBD1. The CDR3: CSATGTGGTDTQYF. CDR3 DNA sequence: TGCAGCGCGACCGGGACAGGGGGCACAGATACGCAGTATTTT.